This T cell receptor (beta chain) was recovered during a study of vaccination and CD4 T cells after COVID-19. This sample's treatment: roughly 10-day PBMC culture with coronavirus spike peptide pools or control peptides (ViraFEST assay). This CDR3 contains 14 residues. The V gene's germline CDR1 is SGHTA and CDR2 FQGTGA. J gave up 6 bases and V 3 bases, and 4 bases lay outside the gene matches. To note about this clonotype: What it recognizes is unknown.

Sequencing of the DNA from cultured CD4+ T cells was carried out with the Oncomine TCR Beta short-read assay. A single record per CDR3 protein comes from TCRdb applying MiXCR to the PCR reads. The table includes approximately 3,800 distinct CDR3 sequences, 43% detected once. The sample comprised CD4+ T cells from blood, cultured in vitro. The chain carries TRBV7-3 and TRBJ2-1, with TRBD2 matching 8 bases. The source of this sequence is a human donor who had recovered from COVID-19. Here the CDR3 reads CASSLGLVANEQFF. The DNA for the CDR3 is TGTGCCAGCAGCTTGGGACTAGTAGCCAATGAGCAGTTCTTC.